The sequence of this T cell receptor beta chain was determined in a study of regulatory T cells in long-lasting Graves disease. Germline V lookup: CDR1 SGHTA, CDR2 FQGNSA. V was cut by 0 bases and J by 4 bases, with 6 bases left in between. This CDR3 comprises 13 residues. Time point described: persistent/refractory GD, antithyroid drugs over 5 years with positive TRAb. Preparation of the TCR library used RNA extracted from PBMCs. Assembly of TCR beta libraries relied on iRepertoire HTBI primers together with Arm-PCR of CDR3 regions. One entry per CDR3 protein results from TCRdb running MiXCR on the multiplex PCR reads. Of roughly 430,000 distinct CDR3 sequences in the sample, around 20% are singletons; the top ten hold around an eighth. This clonotype was recorded at least ten times.

V usage is TRBV7-2 and J usage is TRBJ1-2; TRBD1 is a possible D gene (5 bases). The sequenced sample was peripheral blood mononuclear cells (PBMCs), obtained when the disease was refractory, from a patient treated with antithyroid drugs. This TCR was recovered from a female donor with Graves disease. The DNA for the CDR3 is TGTGCCAGCAGCTTAGCGGGGCTCTATGGCTACACCTTC. The encoded protein is CASSLAGLYGYTF.